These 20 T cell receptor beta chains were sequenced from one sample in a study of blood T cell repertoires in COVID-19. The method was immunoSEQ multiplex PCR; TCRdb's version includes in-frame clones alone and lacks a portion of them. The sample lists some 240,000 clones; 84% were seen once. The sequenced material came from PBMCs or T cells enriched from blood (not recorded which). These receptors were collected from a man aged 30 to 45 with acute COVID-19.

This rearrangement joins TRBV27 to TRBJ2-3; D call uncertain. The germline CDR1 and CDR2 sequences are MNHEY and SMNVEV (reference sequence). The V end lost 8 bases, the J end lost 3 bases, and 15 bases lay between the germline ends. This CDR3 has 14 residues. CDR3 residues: CASGALAGTDTQYF. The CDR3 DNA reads TGTGCCAGCGGCGCTTTGGCCGGGACAGATACGCAGTATTTT.

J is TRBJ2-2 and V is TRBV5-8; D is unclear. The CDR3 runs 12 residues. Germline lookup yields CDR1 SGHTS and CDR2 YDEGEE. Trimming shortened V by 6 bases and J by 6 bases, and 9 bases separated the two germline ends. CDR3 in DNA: TGTGCCAGCACCCCGGGTCCCGGGGAGCTGTTTTTT. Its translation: CASTPGPGELFF. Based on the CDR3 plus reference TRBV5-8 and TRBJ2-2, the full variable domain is EAGVTQSPTHLIKTRGQQATLRCSPISGHTSVYWYQQALGLGLQFLLWYDEGEERNRGNFPPRFSGRQFPNYSSELNVNALELEDSALYLCASTPGPGELFFGEGSRLTVL.

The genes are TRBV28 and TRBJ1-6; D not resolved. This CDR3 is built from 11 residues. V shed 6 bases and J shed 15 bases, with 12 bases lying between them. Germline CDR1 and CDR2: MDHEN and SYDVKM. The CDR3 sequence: CASSVEELLHF. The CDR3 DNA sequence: TGTGCCAGCAGCGTAGAAGAACTCCTCCACTTT.

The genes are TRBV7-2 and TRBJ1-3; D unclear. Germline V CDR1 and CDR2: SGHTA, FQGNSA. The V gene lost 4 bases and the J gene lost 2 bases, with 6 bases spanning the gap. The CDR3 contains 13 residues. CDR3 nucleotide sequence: TGTGCCAGCAGCTCTCGGGCTGGAAACACCATATATTTT. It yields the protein CASSSRAGNTIYF.

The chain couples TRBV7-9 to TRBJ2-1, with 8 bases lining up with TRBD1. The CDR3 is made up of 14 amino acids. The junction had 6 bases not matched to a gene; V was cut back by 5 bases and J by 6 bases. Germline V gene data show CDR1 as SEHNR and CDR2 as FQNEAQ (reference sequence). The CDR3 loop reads CASSTDRGGNEQFF. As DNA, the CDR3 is TGTGCCAGCAGCACAGACAGGGGTGGCAATGAGCAGTTCTTC.

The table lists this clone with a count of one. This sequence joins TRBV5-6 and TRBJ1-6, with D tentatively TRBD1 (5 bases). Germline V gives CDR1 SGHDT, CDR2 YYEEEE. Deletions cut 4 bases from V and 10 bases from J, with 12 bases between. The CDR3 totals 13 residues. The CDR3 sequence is CASSPSGFSPLHF. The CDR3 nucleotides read TGTGCCAGCAGCCCGTCAGGGTTCTCACCCCTCCACTTT. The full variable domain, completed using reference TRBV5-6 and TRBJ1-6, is DAGVTQSPTHLIKTRGQQVTLRCSPKSGHDTVSWYQQALGQGPQFIFQYYEEEERQRGNFPDRFSGHQFPNYSSELNVNALLLGDSALYLCASSPSGFSPLHFGNGTRLTVT.

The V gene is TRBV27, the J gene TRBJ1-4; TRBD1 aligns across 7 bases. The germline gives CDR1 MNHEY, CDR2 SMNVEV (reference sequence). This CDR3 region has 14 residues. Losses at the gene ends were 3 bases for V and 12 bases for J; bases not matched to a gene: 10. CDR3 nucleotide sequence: TGTGCCAGCAGTTTCCGCCTATCAGGGGGACAACTGTTTTTT. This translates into CASSFRLSGGQLFF.

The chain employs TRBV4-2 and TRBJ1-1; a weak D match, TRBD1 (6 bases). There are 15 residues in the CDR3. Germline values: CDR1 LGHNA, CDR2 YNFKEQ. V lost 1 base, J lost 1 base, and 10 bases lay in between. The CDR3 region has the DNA TGTGCCAGCAGCCAAGCAGGGACAAGGAACACTGAAGCTTTCTTT. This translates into CASSQAGTRNTEAFF.

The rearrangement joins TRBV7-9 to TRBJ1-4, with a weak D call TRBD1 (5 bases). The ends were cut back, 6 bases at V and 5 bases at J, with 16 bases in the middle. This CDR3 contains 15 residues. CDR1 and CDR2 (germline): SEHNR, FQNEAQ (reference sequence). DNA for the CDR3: TGTGCCAGCAGGGAAACCTCGTCAGGGAATGAAAAACTGTTTTTT. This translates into CASRETSSGNEKLFF.

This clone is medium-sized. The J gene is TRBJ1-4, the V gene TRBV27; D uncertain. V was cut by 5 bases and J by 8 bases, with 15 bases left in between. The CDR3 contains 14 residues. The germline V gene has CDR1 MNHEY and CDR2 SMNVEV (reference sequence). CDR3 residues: CASSVGRAEEKLFF. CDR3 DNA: TGTGCCAGCAGTGTGGGCAGAGCAGAGGAAAAACTGTTTTTT. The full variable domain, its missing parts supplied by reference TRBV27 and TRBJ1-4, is EAQVTQNPRYLITVTGKKLTVTCSQNMNHEYMSWYRQDPGLGLRQIYYSMNVEVTDKGDVPEGYKVSRKEKRNFPLILESPSPNQTSLYFCASSVGRAEEKLFFGSGTQLSVL.

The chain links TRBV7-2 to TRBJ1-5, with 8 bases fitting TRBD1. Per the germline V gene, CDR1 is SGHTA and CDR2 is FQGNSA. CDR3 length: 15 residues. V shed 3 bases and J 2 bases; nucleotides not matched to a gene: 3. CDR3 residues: CASSFRGLGNQPQHF. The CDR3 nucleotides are TGTGCCAGCAGCTTCAGGGGGCTCGGCAATCAGCCCCAGCATTTT. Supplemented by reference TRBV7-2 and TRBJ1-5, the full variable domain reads GAGVSQSPSNKVTEKGKDVELRCDPISGHTALYWYRQSLGQGLEFLIYFQGNSAPDKSGLPSDRFSAERTGGSVSTLTIQRTQQEDSAVYLCASSFRGLGNQPQHFGDGTRLSIL.

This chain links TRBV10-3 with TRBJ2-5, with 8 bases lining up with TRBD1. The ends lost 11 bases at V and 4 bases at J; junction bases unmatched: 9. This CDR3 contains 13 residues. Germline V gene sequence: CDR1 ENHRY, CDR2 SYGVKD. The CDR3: CAAGTGGRETQYF. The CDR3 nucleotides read TGTGCCGCGGGGACAGGAGGGAGAGAGACCCAGTACTTC.

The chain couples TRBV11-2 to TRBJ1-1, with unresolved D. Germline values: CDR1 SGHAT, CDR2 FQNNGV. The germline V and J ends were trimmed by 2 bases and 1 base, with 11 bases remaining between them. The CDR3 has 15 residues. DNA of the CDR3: TGTGCCAGCAGCTTACTACTTACAGCGAACACTGAAGCTTTCTTT. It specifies CASSLLLTANTEAFF.

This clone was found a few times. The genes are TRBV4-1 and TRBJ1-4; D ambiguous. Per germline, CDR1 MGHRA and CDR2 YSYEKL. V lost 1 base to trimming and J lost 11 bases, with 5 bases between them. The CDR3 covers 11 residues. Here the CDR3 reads CASSQANKLFF. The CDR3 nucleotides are TGCGCCAGCAGCCAAGCTAATAAACTGTTTTTT.

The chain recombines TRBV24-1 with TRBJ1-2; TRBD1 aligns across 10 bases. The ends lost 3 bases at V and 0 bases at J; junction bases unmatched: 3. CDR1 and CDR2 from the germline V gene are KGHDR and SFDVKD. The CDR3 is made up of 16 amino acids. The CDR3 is CATSDTGQGANYGYTF. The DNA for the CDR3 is TGTGCCACCAGTGATACCGGACAGGGGGCTAACTATGGCTACACCTTC.

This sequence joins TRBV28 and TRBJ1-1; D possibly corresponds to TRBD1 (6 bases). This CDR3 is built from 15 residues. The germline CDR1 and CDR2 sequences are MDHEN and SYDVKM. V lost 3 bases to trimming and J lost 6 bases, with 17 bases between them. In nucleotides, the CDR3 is TGTGCCAGCAGTTTGCCGACAGGTTCGGGTCCTGAAGCTTTCTTT. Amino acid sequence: CASSLPTGSGPEAFF.

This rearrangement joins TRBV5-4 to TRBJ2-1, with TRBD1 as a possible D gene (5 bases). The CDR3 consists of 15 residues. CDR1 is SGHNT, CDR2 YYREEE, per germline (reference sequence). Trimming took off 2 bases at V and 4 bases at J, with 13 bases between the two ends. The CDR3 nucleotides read TGTGCCAGCAGCTTTGGGCAGGGTGATTACAATGAGCAGTTCTTC. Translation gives CASSFGQGDYNEQFF.

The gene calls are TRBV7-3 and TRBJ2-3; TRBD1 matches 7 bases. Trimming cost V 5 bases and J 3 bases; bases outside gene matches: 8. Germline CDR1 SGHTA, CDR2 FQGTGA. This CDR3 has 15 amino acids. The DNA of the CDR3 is TGTGCCAGCAGCCCAACAGGGGTAGCAACAGATACGCAGTATTTT. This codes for CASSPTGVATDTQYF.

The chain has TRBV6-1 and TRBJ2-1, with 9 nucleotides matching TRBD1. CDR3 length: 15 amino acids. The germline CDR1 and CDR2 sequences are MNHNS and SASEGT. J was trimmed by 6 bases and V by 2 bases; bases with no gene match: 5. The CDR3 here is CASSEKVTGGNEQFF. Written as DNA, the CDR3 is TGTGCCAGCAGTGAAAAAGTGACAGGGGGCAATGAGCAGTTCTTC.

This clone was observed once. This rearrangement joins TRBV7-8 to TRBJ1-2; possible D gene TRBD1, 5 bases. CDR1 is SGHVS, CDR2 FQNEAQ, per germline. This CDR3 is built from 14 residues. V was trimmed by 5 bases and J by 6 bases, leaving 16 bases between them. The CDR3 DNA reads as TGTGCCAGCAGCCCCCGCAGGGTTGGGGATGGCTACACCTTC. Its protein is CASSPRRVGDGYTF. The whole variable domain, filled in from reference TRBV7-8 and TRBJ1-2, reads GAGVSQSPRYKVAKRGQDVALRCDPISGHVSLFWYQQALGQGPEFLTYFQNEAQLDKSGLPSDRFFAERPEGSVSTLKIQRTQQEDSAVYLCASSPRRVGDGYTFGSGTRLTVV.